This T cell receptor beta chain was identified in a study of blood T cell repertoires in COVID-19. The CDR3 loop spans 16 amino acids. Trimming removed 3 bases from V and 1 base from J; junction bases left unmatched: 6. Germline V gene data show CDR1 as LGHDT and CDR2 as YNNKEL (reference sequence). Produced via immunoSEQ multiplex PCR; TCRdb's table is partial and in-frame only. The repertoire includes 90,000 or so clones, around 93% of them detected once, and 1.8% sits in the top ten. This chain joins TRBV3-1 (or the pseudogene TRBV3-2) and TRBJ1-2; 9 positions match TRBD1. The sequence came from a human donor with active COVID-19. The donor label of this sample is uncertain. The specimen sequenced was peripheral blood. The CDR3 spells CASSQTGQGLNYGYTF. As DNA, the CDR3 is TGTGCCAGCAGCCAGACGGGACAGGGCCTTAACTATGGCTACACCTTC.